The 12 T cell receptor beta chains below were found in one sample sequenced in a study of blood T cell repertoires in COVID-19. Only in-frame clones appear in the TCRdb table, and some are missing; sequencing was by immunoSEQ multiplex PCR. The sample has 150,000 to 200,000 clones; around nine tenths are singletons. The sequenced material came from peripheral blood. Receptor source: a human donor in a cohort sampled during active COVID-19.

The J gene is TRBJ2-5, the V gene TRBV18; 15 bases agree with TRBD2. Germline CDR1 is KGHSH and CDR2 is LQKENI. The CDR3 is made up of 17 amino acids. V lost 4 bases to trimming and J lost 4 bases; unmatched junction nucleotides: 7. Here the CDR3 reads CASSRTSGGARGETQYF. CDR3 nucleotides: TGTGCCAGCTCACGGACTAGCGGGGGGGCCCGGGGAGAGACCCAGTACTTC. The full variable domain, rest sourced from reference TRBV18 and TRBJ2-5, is NAGVMQNPRHLVRRRGQEARLRCSPMKGHSHVYWYRQLPEEGLKFMVYLQKENIIDESGMPKERFSAEFPKEGPSILRIQQVVRGDSAAYFCASSRTSGGARGETQYFGPGTRLLVL.

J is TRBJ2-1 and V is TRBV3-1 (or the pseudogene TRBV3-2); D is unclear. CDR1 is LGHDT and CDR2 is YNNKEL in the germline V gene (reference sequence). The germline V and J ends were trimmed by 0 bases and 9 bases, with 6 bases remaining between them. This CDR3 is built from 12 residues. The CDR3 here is CASSQDRVEQFF. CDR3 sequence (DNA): TGTGCCAGCAGCCAAGATCGGGTTGAGCAGTTCTTC.

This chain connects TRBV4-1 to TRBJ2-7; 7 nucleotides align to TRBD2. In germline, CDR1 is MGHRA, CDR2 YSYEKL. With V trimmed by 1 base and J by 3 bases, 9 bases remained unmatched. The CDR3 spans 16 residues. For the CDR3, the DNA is TGCGCCAGCAGCCAAGTTAGCACTAGCGCGTACTACGAGCAGTACTTC. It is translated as CASSQVSTSAYYEQYF.

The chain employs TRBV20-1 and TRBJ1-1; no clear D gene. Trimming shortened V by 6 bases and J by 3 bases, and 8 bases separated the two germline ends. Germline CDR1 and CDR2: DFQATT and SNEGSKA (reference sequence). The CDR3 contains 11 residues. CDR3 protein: CSADGDTEAFF. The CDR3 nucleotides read TGCAGTGCGGACGGGGACACTGAAGCTTTCTTT.

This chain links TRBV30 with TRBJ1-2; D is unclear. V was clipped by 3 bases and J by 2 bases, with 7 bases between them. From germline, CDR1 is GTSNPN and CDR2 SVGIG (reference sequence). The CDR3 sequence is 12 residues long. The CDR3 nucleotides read TGTGCCTGGAGAGCCGGGAACTATGGCTACACCTTC. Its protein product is CAWRAGNYGYTF.

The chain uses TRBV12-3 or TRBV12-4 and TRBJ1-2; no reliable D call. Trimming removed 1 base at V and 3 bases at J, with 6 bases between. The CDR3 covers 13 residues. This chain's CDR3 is CASSLERYYGYTF. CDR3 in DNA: TGTGCCAGCAGTTTAGAGAGGTACTATGGCTACACCTTC.

Written as DNA, the CDR3 is TGTGCCAGCAGCCAAGATTTTTCAGGCCCCCGGGAACAGTACTTC. Amino acids: CASSQDFSGPREQYF. This sequence joins TRBV3-1 (or the pseudogene TRBV3-2) and TRBJ2-7; D is possibly TRBD2 (5 bases). The CDR3 has 15 amino acids. The germline V gene encodes CDR1 LGHDT and CDR2 YNNKEL (reference sequence). V lost 0 bases and J 10 bases, leaving 19 bases between the germline ends.

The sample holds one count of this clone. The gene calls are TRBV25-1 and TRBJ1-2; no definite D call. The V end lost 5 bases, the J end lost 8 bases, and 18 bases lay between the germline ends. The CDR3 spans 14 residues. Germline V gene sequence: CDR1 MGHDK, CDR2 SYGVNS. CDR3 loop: CASSSLGLVGGYTF. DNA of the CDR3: TGTGCCAGCAGTTCCTTAGGACTCGTCGGGGGCTACACCTTC.

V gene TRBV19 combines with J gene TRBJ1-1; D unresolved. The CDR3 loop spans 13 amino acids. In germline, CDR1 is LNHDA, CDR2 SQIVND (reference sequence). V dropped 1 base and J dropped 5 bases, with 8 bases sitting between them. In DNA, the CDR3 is TGTGCCAGTAGTATAGCGGCGGGAACTGAAGCTTTCTTT. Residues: CASSIAAGTEAFF.

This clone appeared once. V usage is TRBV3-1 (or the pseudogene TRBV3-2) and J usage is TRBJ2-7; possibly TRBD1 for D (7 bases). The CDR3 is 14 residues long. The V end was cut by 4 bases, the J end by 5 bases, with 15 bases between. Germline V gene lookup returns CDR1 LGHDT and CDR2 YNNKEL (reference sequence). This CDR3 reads CASSPPTGRNEQYF. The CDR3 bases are TGTGCCAGCAGCCCTCCGACAGGGAGGAACGAGCAGTACTTC.

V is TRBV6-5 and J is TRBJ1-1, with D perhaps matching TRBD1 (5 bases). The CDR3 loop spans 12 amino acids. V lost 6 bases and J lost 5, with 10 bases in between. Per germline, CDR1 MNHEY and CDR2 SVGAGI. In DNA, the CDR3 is TGTGCCAGCAGGCCGGGGGGTACTGAAGCTTTCTTT. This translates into CASRPGGTEAFF.

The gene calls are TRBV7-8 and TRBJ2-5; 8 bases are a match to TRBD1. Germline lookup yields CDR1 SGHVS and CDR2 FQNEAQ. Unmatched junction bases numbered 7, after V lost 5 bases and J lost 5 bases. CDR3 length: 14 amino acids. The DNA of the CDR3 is TGTGCCAGCAGCCCCCGGACAGGGATTGAGACCCAGTACTTC. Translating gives CASSPRTGIETQYF.